Listed below are T cell receptor beta chains from one sample, sequenced in a study of blood T cell repertoires in COVID-19. Method: immunoSEQ multiplex PCR; TCRdb's copy keeps in-frame clones and lacks some. This sample has fewer than 250,000 clones, with roughly four fifths found just once. Sequencing used peripheral blood. The source is a man aged 50 or older with acute or convalescent COVID-19. Each CDR3 is given with its conserved first and last residue. D genes are given only for firm matches. For some rows the clone size is stated as once, few or many, or as a class when expanded; others skip it.

>.|.|TRBV3-1/TRBV3-2|TRBJ1-1
TGTGCCAGCAGCCGACCGGGCACTGAAGCTTTCTTT
CASSRPGTEAFF
>.|.|TRBV7-8|TRBJ2-3
TGTGCCAGCAGCTTAGTAGCCGACTTCACAGATACGCAGTATTTT
CASSLVADFTDTQYF
>TRBD2|once|TRBV7-3|TRBJ2-5
TGTGCCAGCAGCTCTAGCGGGGGAGTGGAGACCCAGTACTTC
CASSSSGGVETQYF
>TRBD1|.|TRBV5-4|TRBJ1-3
TGTGCCAGCAGCTTGGGACAGGGGGGAAACACCATATATTTT
CASSLGQGGNTIYF
>.|.|TRBV2|TRBJ1-2
TGTGCCAGCAGGGAAGACAGAAACAACTACACCTTC
CASREDRNNYTF
>.|.|TRBV28|TRBJ1-3
TGTGCCAGCAGTCCCCAGGATGGAAACACCATATATTTT
CASSPQDGNTIYF
>TRBD1|.|TRBV7-2|TRBJ2-7
TGTGCCAGCAGCTCTCGACAGGGGTACTACGAGCAGTACTTC
CASSSRQGYYEQYF
>TRBD2|.|TRBV5-8|TRBJ2-1
TGTGCCAGCAATGGACTAGCGGGAGGGCTAGAGCAGTTCTTC
CASNGLAGGLEQFF
>TRBD2|.|TRBV4-1|TRBJ2-1
TGCGCCAGCTCTCAAGGAAGGACTAGCGACCCAAAACCTTACAATGAGCAGTTCTTC
CASSQGRTSDPKPYNEQFF
>TRBD1|once|TRBV5-6|TRBJ1-4
TGTGCCAGCCGCTTACGAGGGGGCATGGATGAAAAACTGTTTTTT
CASRLRGGMDEKLFF
>TRBD1|.|TRBV5-8|TRBJ1-2
TGTGCCAGCAGCTTGTATGAACAGGGGTATAGGGCTAACTATGGCTACACCTTC
CASSLYEQGYRANYGYTF
>TRBD1|.|TRBV18|TRBJ1-1
TGTGCCAGCTCACCGGACAGGATGAACACTGAAGCTTTCTTT
CASSPDRMNTEAFF
>.|.|TRBV18|TRBJ1-2
TGTGCCAGCTCACCCGGCCGGGGGACGGACTATGGCTACACCTTC
CASSPGRGTDYGYTF
>.|few|TRBV2|TRBJ1-1
TGTGCCAGCAGGGGCGACGCGTATTCCACTGAAGCTTTCTTT
CASRGDAYSTEAFF
>.|.|TRBV27|TRBJ2-4
TGTGCCAGCCGCGACGGGATCGGCGGCCGAGCCAAAAACATTCAGTACTTC
CASRDGIGGRAKNIQYF
>TRBD2|.|TRBV30|TRBJ2-1
TGTGCCTGGAGTGAGGGACTAGGTGGCAATGAGCAGTTCTTC
CAWSEGLGGNEQFF
>.|.|TRBV27|TRBJ2-3
TGTGCCAGCAGTTTATTCTCGCCAGGCACAGATACGCAGTATTTT
CASSLFSPGTDTQYF
>TRBD1|.|TRBV4-2|TRBJ2-2
TGTGCCAGCAGCCAAGATGGGACAGGGAGGGCCGGGGAGCTGTTTTTT
CASSQDGTGRAGELFF
>TRBD2|.|TRBV29-1|TRBJ2-7
TGCAGCGGCCTGGGGGGGGAGGTAACTAGCGGACCCTACGAGCAGTACTTC
CSGLGGEVTSGPYEQYF
>.|.|TRBV3-1/TRBV3-2|TRBJ2-7
TGTGCCAGCAGCCAAGTGTCTGCCTACGAGCAGTACTTC
CASSQVSAYEQYF
>.|.|TRBV4-1|TRBJ1-1
TGCGCCAGCAGCCAAGATTGGGTCCCCCTTTCGGAGAGCGAAGCTTTCTTT
CASSQDWVPLSESEAFF
>.|.|TRBV14|TRBJ1-2
TGTGCCAGCAGCCAAGATGGCACCAACTATGGCTACACCTTC
CASSQDGTNYGYTF
>TRBD2|.|TRBV19|TRBJ2-1
TGTGCCAGTAGCCAAGCGGGGGGGAACAATGAGCAGTTCTTC
CASSQAGGNNEQFF
>TRBD1|.|TRBV6-5|TRBJ2-1
TGTGCCAGCAAGGCTCAGGGGGCTTACAATGAGCAGTTCTTC
CASKAQGAYNEQFF
>.|.|TRBV10-3|TRBJ1-4
TGTGCCATCAGGTCCAGTGCAACTAATGAAAAACTGTTTTTT
CAIRSSATNEKLFF
>TRBD1|.|TRBV11-2|TRBJ1-1
TGTGCCAGCAGCTTAGTCCACGGACAGGGTGAAGCTTTCTTT
CASSLVHGQGEAFF
>.|.|TRBV19|TRBJ2-6
TGTGCCAGTAGTATGAGCCTAGGGGTCCCCAACGTCCTGACTTTC
CASSMSLGVPNVLTF
>.|.|TRBV6-5|TRBJ2-7
TGTGCCAGCAGTTACTCGCCCACGAACACCTACGAGCAGTACTTC
CASSYSPTNTYEQYF
>TRBD1|.|TRBV19|TRBJ2-3
TGTGCCAGTAGTAGTGTACAGGGGGGATTCGCTAGCACAGATACGCAGTATTTT
CASSSVQGGFASTDTQYF
>.|once|TRBV13|TRBJ1-6
TGTGCCAGCAGCCCCCGCCCGAGGGGGTCACCCCTCCACTTT
CASSPRPRGSPLHF
>.|.|TRBV6-2/TRBV6-3|TRBJ1-5
TGTGCCAGCAGTTACATACAGGAGAATCAGCCCCAGCATTTT
CASSYIQENQPQHF
>.|few|TRBV2|TRBJ1-2
TGTGCCAGCAGGTTGACGGGAAGGGGCTACACCTTC
CASRLTGRGYTF
>.|.|TRBV9|TRBJ1-2
TGTGCCAGCAGCCCGCAGGGGCTAATCGGCTACACCTTC
CASSPQGLIGYTF
>TRBD1|.|TRBV7-9|TRBJ1-4
TGTGCCAGCAGCTCCTGGACAGGATATCTTTTTAATGAAAAACTGTTTTTT
CASSSWTGYLFNEKLFF
>.|.|TRBV6-5|TRBJ2-1
TGTGCCAGCAGTCCTTTCCGGACAAACGATGAGCAGTTCTTC
CASSPFRTNDEQFF